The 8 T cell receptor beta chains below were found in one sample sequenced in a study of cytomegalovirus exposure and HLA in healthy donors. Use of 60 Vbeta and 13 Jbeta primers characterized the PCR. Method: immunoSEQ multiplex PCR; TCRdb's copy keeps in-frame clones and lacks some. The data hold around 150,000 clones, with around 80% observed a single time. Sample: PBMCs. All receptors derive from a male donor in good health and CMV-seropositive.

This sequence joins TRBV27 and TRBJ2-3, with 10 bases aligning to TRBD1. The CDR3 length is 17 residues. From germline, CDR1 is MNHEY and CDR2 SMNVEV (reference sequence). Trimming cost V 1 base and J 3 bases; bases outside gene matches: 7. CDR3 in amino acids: CASSLFRGTGVTDTQYF. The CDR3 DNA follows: TGTGCCAGCAGTTTATTCCGAGGGACAGGGGTAACAGATACGCAGTATTTT.

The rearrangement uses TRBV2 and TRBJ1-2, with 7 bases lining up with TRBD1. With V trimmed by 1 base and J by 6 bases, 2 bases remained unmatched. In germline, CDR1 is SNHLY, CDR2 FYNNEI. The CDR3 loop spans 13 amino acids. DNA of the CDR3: TGTGCCAGCAGTGAAGACAGGGGAAATGGCTACACCTTC. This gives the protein CASSEDRGNGYTF.

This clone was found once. The CDR3 DNA reads as TGTGCCAGCAGTTACTTTGGGCGGGACTATGGCTACACCTTC. Encoded protein: CASSYFGRDYGYTF. The rearrangement joins TRBV6-5 to TRBJ1-2, with D unresolved. V lost 1 base and J 3 bases, leaving 9 bases between the germline ends. CDR1 is MNHEY, CDR2 SVGAGI, per germline. CDR3 length: 14 residues.

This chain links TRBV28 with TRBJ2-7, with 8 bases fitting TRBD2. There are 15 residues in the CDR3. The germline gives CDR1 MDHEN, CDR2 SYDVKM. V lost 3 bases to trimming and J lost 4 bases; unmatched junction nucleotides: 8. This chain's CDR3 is CASSFESSGFYEQYF. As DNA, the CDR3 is TGTGCCAGCAGTTTTGAGTCTAGCGGGTTTTACGAGCAGTACTTC.

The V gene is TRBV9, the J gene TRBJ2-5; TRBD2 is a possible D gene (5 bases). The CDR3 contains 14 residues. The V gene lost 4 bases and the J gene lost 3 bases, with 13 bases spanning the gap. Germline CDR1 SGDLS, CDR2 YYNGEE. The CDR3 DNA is TGTGCCAGCAGCCCCCGGAAGGAGGAAGAGACCCAGTACTTC. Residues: CASSPRKEEETQYF. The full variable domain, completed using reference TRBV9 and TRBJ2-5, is DSGVTQTPKHLITATGQRVTLRCSPRSGDLSVYWYQQSLDQGLQFLIQYYNGEERAKGNILERFSAQQFPDLHSELNLSSLELGDSALYFCASSPRKEEETQYFGPGTRLLVL.

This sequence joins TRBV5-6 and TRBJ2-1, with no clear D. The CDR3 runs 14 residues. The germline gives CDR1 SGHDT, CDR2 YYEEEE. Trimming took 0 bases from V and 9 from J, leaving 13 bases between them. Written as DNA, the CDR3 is TGTGCCAGCAGCTTGGTGGCACTCCCTAGTGAGCAGTTCTTC. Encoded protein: CASSLVALPSEQFF.

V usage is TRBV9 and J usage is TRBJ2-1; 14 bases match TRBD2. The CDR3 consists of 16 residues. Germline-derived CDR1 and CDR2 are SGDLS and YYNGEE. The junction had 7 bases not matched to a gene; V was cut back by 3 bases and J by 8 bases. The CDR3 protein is CASSEGLAGVSHEQFF. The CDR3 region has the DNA TGTGCCAGCAGCGAGGGACTAGCGGGAGTGAGCCATGAGCAGTTCTTC.

The CDR3 coding sequence is TGTGCCAGCAGCTTGTGGGGGACAGACTACGAGCAGTACTTC. Translated: CASSLWGTDYEQYF. The chain has TRBV11-3 and TRBJ2-7, with 7 bases matching TRBD1. The CDR3 has 14 residues. V lost 3 bases and J lost 3; bases outside the gene matches: 5. CDR1 is SGHNT and CDR2 is YENEEA in the germline V gene.